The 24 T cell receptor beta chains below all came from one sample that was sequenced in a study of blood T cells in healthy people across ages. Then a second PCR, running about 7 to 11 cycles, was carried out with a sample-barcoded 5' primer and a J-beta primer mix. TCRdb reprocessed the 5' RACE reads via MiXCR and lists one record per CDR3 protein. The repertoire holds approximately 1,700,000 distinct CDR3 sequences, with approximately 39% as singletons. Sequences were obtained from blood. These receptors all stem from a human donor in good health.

The CDR3 spells CASSQGQRGSGQETQYF. CDR3 DNA: TGTGCCAGCAGCCAAGGTCAAAGAGGTAGCGGGCAAGAGACCCAGTACTTC. This chain uses TRBV4-2 with TRBJ2-5; TRBD2 matches 7 bases. Trimming removed 1 base from V and 2 bases from J; junction bases left unmatched: 10. The germline CDR1 and CDR2 sequences are LGHNA and YNFKEQ. CDR3 length: 17 residues.

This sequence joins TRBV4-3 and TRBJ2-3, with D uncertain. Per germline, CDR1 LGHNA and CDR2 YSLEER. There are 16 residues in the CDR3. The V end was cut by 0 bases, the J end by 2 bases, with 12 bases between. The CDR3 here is CASSQEPKPVTDTQYF. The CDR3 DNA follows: TGCGCCAGCAGCCAAGAGCCCAAGCCGGTCACAGATACGCAGTATTTT.

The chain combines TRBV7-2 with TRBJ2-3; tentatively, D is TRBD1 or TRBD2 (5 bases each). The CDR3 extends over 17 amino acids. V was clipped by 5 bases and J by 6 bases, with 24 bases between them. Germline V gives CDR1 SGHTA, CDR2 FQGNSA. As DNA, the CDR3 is TGTGCCAGCAGCCCCCCCATAGGGGCATCCGAGGGGGATACGCAGTATTTT. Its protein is CASSPPIGASEGDTQYF.

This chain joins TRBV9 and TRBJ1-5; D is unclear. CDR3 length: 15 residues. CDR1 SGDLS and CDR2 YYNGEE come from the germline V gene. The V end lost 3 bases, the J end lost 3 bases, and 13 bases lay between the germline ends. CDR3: CASSAGGGLNQPQHF. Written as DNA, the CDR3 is TGTGCCAGCAGCGCCGGTGGAGGACTCAATCAGCCCCAGCATTTT.

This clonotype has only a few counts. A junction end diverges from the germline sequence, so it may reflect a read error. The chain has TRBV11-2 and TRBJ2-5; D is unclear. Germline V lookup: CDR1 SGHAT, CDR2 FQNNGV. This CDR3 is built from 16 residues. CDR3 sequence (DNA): TGTGCCAGCAGCCTACGGACCTTTTCCCCCGAAGAGGCCCAGTACTTC. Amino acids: CASSLRTFSPEEAQYF.

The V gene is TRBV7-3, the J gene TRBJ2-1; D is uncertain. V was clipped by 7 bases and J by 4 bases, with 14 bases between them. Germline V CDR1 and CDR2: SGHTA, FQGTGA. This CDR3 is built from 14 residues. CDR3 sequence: CASNPFRKYNEQFF. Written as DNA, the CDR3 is TGTGCCAGCAATCCCTTTAGAAAGTACAATGAGCAGTTCTTC.

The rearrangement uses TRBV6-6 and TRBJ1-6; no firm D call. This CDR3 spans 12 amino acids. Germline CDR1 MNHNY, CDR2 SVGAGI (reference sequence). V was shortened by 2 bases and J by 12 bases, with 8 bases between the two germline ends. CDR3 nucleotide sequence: TGTGCCAGCAGTTACGCCGGGGAACCCCTCCACTTT. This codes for CASSYAGEPLHF.

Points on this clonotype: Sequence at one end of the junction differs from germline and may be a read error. CDR3 residues: CASRKSGTVTNTQYF. The CDR3 DNA reads as TGCGCCAGCAGGAAATCCGGGACAGTCACAAATACGCAGTATTTT. The genes are TRBV5-1 and TRBJ2-3; 7 bases align to TRBD1. The germline V gene has CDR1 SGHRS and CDR2 YFSETQ. The CDR3 length is 15 residues.

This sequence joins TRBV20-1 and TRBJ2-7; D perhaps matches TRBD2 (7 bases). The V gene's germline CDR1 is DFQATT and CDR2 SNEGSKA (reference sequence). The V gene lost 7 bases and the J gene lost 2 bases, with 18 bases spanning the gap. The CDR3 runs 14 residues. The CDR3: CSVGGRGATYEQYF. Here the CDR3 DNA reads TGCAGTGTTGGGGGCCGGGGGGCCACCTACGAGCAGTACTTC.

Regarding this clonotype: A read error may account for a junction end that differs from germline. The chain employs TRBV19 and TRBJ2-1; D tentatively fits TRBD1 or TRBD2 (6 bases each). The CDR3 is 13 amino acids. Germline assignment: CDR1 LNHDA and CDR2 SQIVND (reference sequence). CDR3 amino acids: CASSISWGAEQVF. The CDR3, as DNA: TGTGCCAGTAGTATATCGTGGGGGGCTGAGCAAGTCTTC.

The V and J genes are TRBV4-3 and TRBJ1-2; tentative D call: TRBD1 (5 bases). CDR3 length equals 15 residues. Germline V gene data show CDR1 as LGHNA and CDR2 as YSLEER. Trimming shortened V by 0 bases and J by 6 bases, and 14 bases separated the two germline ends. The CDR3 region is CASSQEEGAPHGYTF. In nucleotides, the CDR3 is TGCGCCAGCAGCCAAGAGGAAGGGGCTCCTCATGGCTACACCTTC.

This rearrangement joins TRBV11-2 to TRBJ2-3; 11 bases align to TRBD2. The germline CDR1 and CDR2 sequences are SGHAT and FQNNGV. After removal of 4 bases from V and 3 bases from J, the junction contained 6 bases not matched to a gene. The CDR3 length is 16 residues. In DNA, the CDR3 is TGTGCCAGCAGCTCGACGACTAGCGGGGAAACAGATACGCAGTATTTT. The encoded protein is CASSSTTSGETDTQYF.

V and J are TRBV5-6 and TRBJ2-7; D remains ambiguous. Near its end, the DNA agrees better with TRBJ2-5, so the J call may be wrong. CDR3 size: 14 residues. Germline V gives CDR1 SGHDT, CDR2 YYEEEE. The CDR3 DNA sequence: TGTGCCAGCAGCTTCCTGCCCACCTGGGAGACCCAGTACTTC. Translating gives CASSFLPTWETQYF.

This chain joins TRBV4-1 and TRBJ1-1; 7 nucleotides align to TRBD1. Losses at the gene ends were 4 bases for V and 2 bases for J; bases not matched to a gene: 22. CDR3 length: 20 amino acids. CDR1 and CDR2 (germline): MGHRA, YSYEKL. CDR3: CASSLRGGGVDNPFNTEAFF. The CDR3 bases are TGCGCCAGCAGCCTGCGCGGAGGGGGCGTCGACAACCCTTTCAACACTGAAGCTTTCTTT.

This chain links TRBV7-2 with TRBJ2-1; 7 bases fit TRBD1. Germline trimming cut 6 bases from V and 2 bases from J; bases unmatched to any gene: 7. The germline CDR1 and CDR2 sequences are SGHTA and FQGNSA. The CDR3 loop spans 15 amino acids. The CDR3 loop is CASSFDREAYNEQFF. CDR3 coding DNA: TGTGCCAGCAGTTTTGACAGGGAAGCCTACAATGAGCAGTTCTTC.

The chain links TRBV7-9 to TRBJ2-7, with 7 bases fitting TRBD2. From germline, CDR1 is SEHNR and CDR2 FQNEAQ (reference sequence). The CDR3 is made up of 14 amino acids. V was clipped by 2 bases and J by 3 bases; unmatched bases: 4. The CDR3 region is CASSLFGGNYEQYF. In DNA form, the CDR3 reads TGTGCCAGCAGCTTATTCGGGGGGAACTACGAGCAGTACTTC.

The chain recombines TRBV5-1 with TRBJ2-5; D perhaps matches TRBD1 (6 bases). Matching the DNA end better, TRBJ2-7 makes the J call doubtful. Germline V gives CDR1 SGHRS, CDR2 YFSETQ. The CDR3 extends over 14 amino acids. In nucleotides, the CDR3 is TGCGCCAGCAGCCAAAGGACAGACTTGTACGAGCAGTACTTC. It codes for CASSQRTDLYEQYF.

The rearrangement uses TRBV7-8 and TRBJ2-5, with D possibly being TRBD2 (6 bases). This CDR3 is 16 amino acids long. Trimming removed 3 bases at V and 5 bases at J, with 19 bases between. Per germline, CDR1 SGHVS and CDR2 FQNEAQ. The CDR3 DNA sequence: TGTGCCAGCAGCTTCCCGGGACTGGGGGGTCAGGAGACCCAGTACTTC. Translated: CASSFPGLGGQETQYF.

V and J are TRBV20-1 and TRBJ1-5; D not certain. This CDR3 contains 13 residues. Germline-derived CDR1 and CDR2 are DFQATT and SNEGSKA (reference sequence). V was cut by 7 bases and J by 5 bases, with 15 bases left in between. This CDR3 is CSVGRASDQPQHF. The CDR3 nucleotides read TGCAGTGTGGGCAGAGCCTCAGATCAGCCCCAGCATTTT.

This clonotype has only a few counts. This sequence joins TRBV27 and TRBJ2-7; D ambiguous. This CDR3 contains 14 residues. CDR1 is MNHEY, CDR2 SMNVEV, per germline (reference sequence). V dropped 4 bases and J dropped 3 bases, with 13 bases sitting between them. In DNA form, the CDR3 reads TGTGCCAGCAGTTACGGTCCGCTCAACTACGAGCAGTACTTC. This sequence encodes CASSYGPLNYEQYF.

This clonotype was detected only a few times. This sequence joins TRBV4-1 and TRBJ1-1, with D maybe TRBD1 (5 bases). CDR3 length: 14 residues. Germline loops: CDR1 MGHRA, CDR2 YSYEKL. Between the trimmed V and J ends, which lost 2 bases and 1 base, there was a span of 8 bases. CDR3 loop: CASSQQRGNTEAFF. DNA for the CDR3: TGCGCCAGCAGCCAACAAAGGGGGAACACTGAAGCTTTCTTT.

The CDR3: CASSEVSGGANEQFF. The CDR3 nucleotides read TGTGCCAGCAGTGAAGTTAGCGGGGGGGCGAATGAGCAGTTCTTC. This chain links TRBV6-1 with TRBJ2-1; 11 bases align to TRBD2. J lost 7 bases, V lost 1 base, and 3 bases had no gene match. The CDR3 runs 15 residues. Germline CDR1 MNHNS, CDR2 SASEGT.

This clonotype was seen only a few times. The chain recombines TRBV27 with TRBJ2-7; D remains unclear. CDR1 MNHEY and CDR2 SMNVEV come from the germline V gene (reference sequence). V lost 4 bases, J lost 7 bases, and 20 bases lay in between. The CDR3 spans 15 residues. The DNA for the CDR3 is TGTGCCAGCAGTTCTGTACACGACTCCTACAATGAGCAGTACTTC. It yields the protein CASSSVHDSYNEQYF.

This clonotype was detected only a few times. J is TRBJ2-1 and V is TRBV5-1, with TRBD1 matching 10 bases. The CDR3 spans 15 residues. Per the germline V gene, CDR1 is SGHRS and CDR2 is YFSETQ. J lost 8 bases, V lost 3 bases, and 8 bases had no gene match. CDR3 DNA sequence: TGCGCCAGCAGCTCAGGACAGGGGGTATATCATGAGCAGTTCTTC. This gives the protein CASSSGQGVYHEQFF.